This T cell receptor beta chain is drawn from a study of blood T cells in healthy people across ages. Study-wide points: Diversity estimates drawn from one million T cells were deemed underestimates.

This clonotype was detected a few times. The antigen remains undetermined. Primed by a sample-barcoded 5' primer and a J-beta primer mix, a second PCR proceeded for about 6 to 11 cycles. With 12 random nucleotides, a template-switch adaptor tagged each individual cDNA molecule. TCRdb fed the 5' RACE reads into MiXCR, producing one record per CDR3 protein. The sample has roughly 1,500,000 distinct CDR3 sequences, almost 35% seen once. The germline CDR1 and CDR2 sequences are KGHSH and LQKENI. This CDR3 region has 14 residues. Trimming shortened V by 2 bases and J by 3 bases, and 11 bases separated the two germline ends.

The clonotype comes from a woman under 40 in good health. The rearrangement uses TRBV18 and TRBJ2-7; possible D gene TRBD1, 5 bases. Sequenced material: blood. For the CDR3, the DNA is TGTGCCAGCTCACCAGACAGACAAAGCTACGAGCAGTACTTC. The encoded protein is CASSPDRQSYEQYF.